One and the same sample provided the 12 T cell receptor beta chains below, sequenced in a study of OX40 agonist ivuxolimab in advanced cancers. TCRdb keeps only in-frame clones here, not all; method: immunoSEQ multiplex PCR. Altogether approximately 91,000 clones are present, 65% to 90% being singletons, with the ten largest covering less than 2%. The source material was CD4+ or CD8+ T cells sorted from blood, sampled in a trial of the OX40 agonist ivuxolimab. The receptors originated from an adult with an advanced solid tumor such as melanoma, head and neck, liver or kidney cancer.

The chain links TRBV5-5 to TRBJ1-1; possibly TRBD1 for D (5 bases). Per the germline V gene, CDR1 is SGHKS and CDR2 is YYEKEE (reference sequence). The CDR3 extends over 13 amino acids. V was pared by 4 bases and J by 2 bases, with 9 bases between. The CDR3 sequence: CASSRTGNTEAFF. The CDR3 DNA reads TGTGCCAGCAGCCGAACAGGAAACACTGAAGCTTTCTTT.

This clone was found once. The chain employs TRBV6-4 and TRBJ1-2, with unresolved D. V was trimmed by 5 bases and J by 1 base, leaving 11 bases between them. Per the germline V gene, CDR1 is MRHNA and CDR2 is SNTAGT. The CDR3 contains 14 residues. CDR3 in DNA: TGTGCCAGCAGTCTAACAGCCAATAACTATGGCTACACCTTC. It specifies CASSLTANNYGYTF.

V is TRBV7-2 and J is TRBJ2-4; D remains unclear. The V and J ends lost 0 bases and 2 bases respectively, with 5 bases between them. The germline V gene has CDR1 SGHTA and CDR2 FQGNSA. The CDR3 has 14 residues. CDR3 bases: TGTGCCAGCAGCTTAGCAGGATCCAAAAACATTCAGTACTTC. Protein product: CASSLAGSKNIQYF.

J is TRBJ2-7 and V is TRBV7-2; perhaps TRBD1 as D (5 bases). V was pared by 5 bases and J by 0 bases, with 14 bases between. Germline V lookup: CDR1 SGHTA, CDR2 FQGNSA. The CDR3 runs 15 residues. CDR3 nucleotides: TGTGCCAGCAGCCCCGGACACCAGAGCTCCTACGAGCAGTACTTC. Amino acid sequence: CASSPGHQSSYEQYF. The variable domain in full, completed from reference TRBV7-2 and TRBJ2-7, reads GAGVSQSPSNKVTEKGKDVELRCDPISGHTALYWYRQSLGQGLEFLIYFQGNSAPDKSGLPSDRFSAERTGGSVSTLTIQRTQQEDSAVYLCASSPGHQSSYEQYFGPGTRLTVT.

The V gene is TRBV29-1, the J gene TRBJ2-3; D may be TRBD1 (6 bases). The CDR3 length is 12 residues. CDR1 and CDR2 (germline): SQVTM, ANQGSEA. The germline V and J ends were trimmed by 7 bases and 3 bases, with 11 bases remaining between them. CDR3 in DNA: TGCAGCGCCCCCACAGGGACAGATACGCAGTATTTT. Protein sequence: CSAPTGTDTQYF.

The V call is TRBV7-9, the J call TRBJ2-5; D unresolved. V lost 3 bases and J 4 bases, leaving 9 bases between the germline ends. Per germline, CDR1 SEHNR and CDR2 FQNEAQ (reference sequence). The CDR3 loop spans 13 amino acids. Here the CDR3 reads CASSFRPGETQYF. CDR3 nucleotide sequence: TGTGCCAGCAGCTTTCGGCCGGGAGAGACCCAGTACTTC.

The chain couples TRBV18 to TRBJ1-6; D is unresolved. The CDR3 loop spans 12 amino acids. The germline CDR1 and CDR2 sequences are KGHSH and LQKENI. Trimming removed 6 bases at V and 4 bases at J, with 4 bases between. The CDR3: CASSGYNSPLHF. In DNA, the CDR3 is TGTGCCAGCTCGGGGTATAATTCACCCCTCCACTTT.

The J gene is TRBJ1-1, the V gene TRBV2; no clear D gene. The CDR3 contains 12 residues. V dropped 4 bases and J dropped 0 bases, with 3 bases sitting between them. Per germline, CDR1 SNHLY and CDR2 FYNNEI. The CDR3 protein is CASSVMNTEAFF. In DNA form, the CDR3 reads TGTGCCAGCAGTGTTATGAACACTGAAGCTTTCTTT.

V gene TRBV6-6 combines with J gene TRBJ1-1; D not resolved. This CDR3 has 11 amino acids. Looked up from germline, CDR1 is MNHNY and CDR2 is SVGAGI (reference sequence). The V and J ends lost 8 bases and 7 bases respectively, with 11 bases between them. CDR3 region: CASLGGVEAFF. The DNA of the CDR3 is TGTGCCAGCTTGGGAGGCGTTGAAGCTTTCTTT.

This chain links TRBV6-5 with TRBJ1-1; D uncertain. The V end lost 4 bases, the J end lost 0 bases, and 9 bases lay between the germline ends. This CDR3 is 14 amino acids long. Germline loops: CDR1 MNHEY, CDR2 SVGAGI. CDR3 DNA: TGTGCCAGCAGTTCAGGAGTTGTGAACACTGAAGCTTTCTTT. It is translated as CASSSGVVNTEAFF.

V gene TRBV27 combines with J gene TRBJ2-1; D uncertain. V shed 5 bases and J shed 0 bases, with 11 bases lying between them. CDR3 length: 15 amino acids. Germline values: CDR1 MNHEY, CDR2 SMNVEV (reference sequence). CDR3 coding DNA: TGTGCCAGCAGTCCAGGCCAACTCTCCTACAATGAGCAGTTCTTC. It is translated as CASSPGQLSYNEQFF.

The J gene is TRBJ1-2, the V gene TRBV5-1; TRBD1 matches 8 bases. CDR1 is SGHRS, CDR2 YFSETQ, per germline. Losses at the gene ends were 4 bases for V and 8 bases for J; bases not matched to a gene: 7. This CDR3 comprises 13 residues. In DNA, the CDR3 is TGCGCCAGCAGCCAGGACGGACAGGGCGGCTACACCTTC. Translated, it gives CASSQDGQGGYTF.